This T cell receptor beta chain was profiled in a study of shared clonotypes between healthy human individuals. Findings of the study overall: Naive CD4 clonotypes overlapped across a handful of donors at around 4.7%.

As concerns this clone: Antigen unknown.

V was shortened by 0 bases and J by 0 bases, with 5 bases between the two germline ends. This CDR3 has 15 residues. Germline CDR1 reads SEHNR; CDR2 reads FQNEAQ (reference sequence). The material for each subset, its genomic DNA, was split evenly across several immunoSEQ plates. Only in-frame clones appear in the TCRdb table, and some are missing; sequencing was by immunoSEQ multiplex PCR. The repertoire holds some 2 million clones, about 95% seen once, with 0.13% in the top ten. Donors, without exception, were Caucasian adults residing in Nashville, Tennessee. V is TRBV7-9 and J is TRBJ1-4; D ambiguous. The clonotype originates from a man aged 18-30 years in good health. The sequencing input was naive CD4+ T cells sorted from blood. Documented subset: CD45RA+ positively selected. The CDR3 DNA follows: TGTGCCAGCAGCTTAGCGCTACCAACTAATGAAAAACTGTTTTTT. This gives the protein CASSLALPTNEKLFF. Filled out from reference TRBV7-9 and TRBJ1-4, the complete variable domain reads DTGVSQNPRHKITKRGQNVTFRCDPISEHNRLYWYRQTLGQGPEFLTYFQNEAQLEKSRLLSDRFSAERPKGSFSTLEIQRTEQGDSAMYLCASSLALPTNEKLFFGSGTQLSVL.